Listed here are 10 T cell receptor beta chains from one sample, sequenced in a study of cytomegalovirus exposure and HLA in healthy donors. This PCR relied on a set of 60 Vbeta primers and 13 Jbeta primers. Method: immunoSEQ multiplex PCR; TCRdb's copy keeps in-frame clones and lacks some. In the table there are 95,000 to 150,000 clones, around 86% of which are singletons. What was sequenced was PBMCs. The source is a woman in her thirties or forties in good health and CMV-seronegative.

The chain links TRBV11-2 to TRBJ1-1; D not resolved. Germline CDR1 is SGHAT and CDR2 is FQNNGV. The CDR3 loop spans 13 amino acids. V was pared by 5 bases and J by 2 bases, with 9 bases between. The CDR3 nucleotides read TGTGCCAGCAGCCCCACTTTAAACACTGAAGCTTTCTTT. Its protein is CASSPTLNTEAFF.

This clone was seen only a few times. V and J are TRBV10-3 and TRBJ2-7, with TRBD1 identical over 7 bases. The CDR3 runs to 13 residues. Per germline, CDR1 ENHRY and CDR2 SYGVKD. The V segment lost 7 bases and the J segment 5 bases; nucleotides outside the gene matches: 8. The CDR3, as DNA: TGTGCCATCATGGGCCGACAGGGAAACGAGCAGTACTTC. This encodes CAIMGRQGNEQYF.

V and J are TRBV7-3 and TRBJ2-3; D gene ambiguous. This CDR3 contains 15 residues. CDR1 is SGHTA and CDR2 is FQGTGA in the germline V gene. V lost 0 bases to trimming and J lost 4 bases, with 11 bases between them. The DNA for the CDR3 is TGTGCCAGCAGCTTAACATCGACACAAGCAGATACGCAGTATTTT. It is translated as CASSLTSTQADTQYF.

The rearrangement links TRBV11-3 to TRBJ2-3; 7 positions match TRBD1. This CDR3 is 18 amino acids long. V trimming: 5 bases; J trimming: 1 base; junction bases outside the gene matches: 15. Germline V CDR1 and CDR2: SGHNT, YENEEA. The CDR3 sequence: CASSPGTARPGGTDTQYF. CDR3 in DNA: TGTGCCAGCAGCCCGGGGACAGCCAGGCCCGGAGGCACAGATACGCAGTATTTT.

This chain joins TRBV6-1 and TRBJ2-5; 7 positions agree with TRBD2. CDR1 and CDR2 from the germline V gene are MNHNS and SASEGT. V was pared by 6 bases and J by 5 bases, with 9 bases of the junction left unmatched. There are 14 residues in the CDR3. DNA of the CDR3: TGTGCCAGCAGGTATTGGGGAGCGGGGGAGACCCAGTACTTC. As protein: CASRYWGAGETQYF.

The V and J genes are TRBV28 and TRBJ2-7; 7 nucleotides agree with TRBD1. From germline, CDR1 is MDHEN and CDR2 SYDVKM. Unmatched junction bases numbered 13, after V lost 4 bases and J lost 4 bases. This CDR3 has 16 amino acids. The CDR3 loop reads CASSSPRKGASYEQYF. The CDR3 bases are TGTGCCAGCAGTTCACCAAGGAAGGGGGCGAGTTACGAGCAGTACTTC. Complete variable domain (other parts from reference TRBV28 and TRBJ2-7): DVKVTQSSRYLVKRTGEKVFLECVQDMDHENMFWYRQDPGLGLRLIYFSYDVKMKEKGDIPEGYSVSREKKERFSLILESASTNQTSMYLCASSSPRKGASYEQYFGPGTRLTVT.

J is TRBJ1-1 and V is TRBV29-1; 7 bases agree with TRBD1. The J segment lost 5 bases and the V segment lost 4 bases, leaving 7 bases of the junction unmatched. This CDR3 spans 13 amino acids. Germline CDR1 and CDR2: SQVTM and ANQGSEA. The CDR3 reads CSVVQGSWTEAFF. The CDR3 DNA reads as TGCAGCGTTGTACAGGGGTCCTGGACTGAAGCTTTCTTT.

The V and J genes are TRBV9 and TRBJ2-4, with 9 bases aligning to TRBD1. Germline-derived CDR1 and CDR2 are SGDLS and YYNGEE. This CDR3 is 20 amino acids long. V gave up 0 bases and J gave up 0 bases; unmatched junction bases: 13. The CDR3, as DNA: TGTGCCAGCAGCGTAGATGGGCAGGACAGGGGCAACCTAGCCAAAAACATTCAGTACTTC. Encoded protein: CASSVDGQDRGNLAKNIQYF.

This clone turned up a few times. The chain couples TRBV7-8 to TRBJ1-3, with D possibly being TRBD1 (5 bases). V was trimmed by 1 base and J by 4 bases, leaving 14 bases between them. Germline CDR1 and CDR2: SGHVS and FQNEAQ. CDR3 length equals 16 residues. The CDR3 spells CASSLEFGGGGNTIYF. As DNA, the CDR3 is TGTGCCAGCAGCTTAGAATTCGGGGGGGGAGGAAACACCATATATTTT.

This chain connects TRBV9 to TRBJ1-3; 8 bases align to TRBD1. Germline V gene data show CDR1 as SGDLS and CDR2 as YYNGEE. The CDR3 sequence is 17 residues long. Trimming removed 3 bases from V and 0 bases from J; junction bases left unmatched: 8. The CDR3 nucleotides are TGTGCCAGCAGCGAAACAGGGGGTCCCTTCTCTGGAAACACCATATATTTT. It is translated as CASSETGGPFSGNTIYF. The full variable domain, its missing parts supplied by reference TRBV9 and TRBJ1-3, is DSGVTQTPKHLITATGQRVTLRCSPRSGDLSVYWYQQSLDQGLQFLIQYYNGEERAKGNILERFSAQQFPDLHSELNLSSLELGDSALYFCASSETGGPFSGNTIYFGEGSWLTVV.